What follows are 18 T cell receptor beta chains derived from one specimen sequenced in a study of Ad26.COV2.S vaccination and SARS-CoV-2 variants. Method: immunoSEQ multiplex PCR; TCRdb's copy keeps in-frame clones and lacks some. The sample lists fewer than 400,000 clones, around 90% occurring once. Described treatment: roughly 19 received Ad26.COV2.S at low or high dose, single or two shots; 5 received placebo; per-sample allocation not given. The study sampled participants on day 63 after the first vaccine or placebo injection. Sample: peripheral blood, taken in a trial of Ad26.COV2.S vaccine versus placebo. Every receptor here comes from a person aged 18-65 years who received the Ad26.COV2.S COVID-19 vaccine or a placebo.

The chain combines TRBV4-1 with TRBJ1-5, with D perhaps matching TRBD1 (6 bases). CDR1 MGHRA and CDR2 YSYEKL come from the germline V gene. The CDR3 has 17 amino acids. V lost 0 bases and J lost 6, with 18 bases in between. CDR3 loop: CASSQEGGQGFGQPQHF. In DNA form, the CDR3 reads TGCGCCAGCAGCCAAGAGGGAGGGCAGGGGTTCGGTCAGCCCCAGCATTTT.

The rearrangement uses TRBV2 and TRBJ2-3, with 8 bases fitting TRBD2. Looked up from germline, CDR1 is SNHLY and CDR2 is FYNNEI. Losses at the gene ends were 5 bases for V and 0 bases for J; bases not matched to a gene: 10. The CDR3 runs to 17 residues. DNA for the CDR3: TGTGCCAGCAGTCAGCGGGAGTGGAAGTCTAGCACAGATACGCAGTATTTT. Protein product: CASSQREWKSSTDTQYF. Full variable domain (rest looked up from reference TRBV2 and TRBJ2-3): EPEVTQTPSHQVTQMGQEVILRCVPISNHLYFYWYRQILGQKVEFLVSFYNNEISEKSEIFDDQFSVERPDGSNFTLKIRSTKLEDSAMYFCASSQREWKSSTDTQYFGPGTRLTVL.

V gene TRBV13 combines with J gene TRBJ1-1; D remains unclear. Trimming removed 2 bases at V and 5 bases at J, with 12 bases between. Looked up from germline, CDR1 is PRHDT and CDR2 is FYEKMQ (reference sequence). The CDR3 sequence is 14 residues long. CDR3 sequence reads: CASSLPAGRTEAFF. The DNA for the CDR3 is TGTGCCAGCAGCTTACCAGCCGGGAGGACTGAAGCTTTCTTT.

The genes are TRBV15 and TRBJ1-2; tentative D call: TRBD1 (5 bases). The CDR3 loop spans 14 amino acids. CDR1 and CDR2 from the germline V gene are LNHNV and YYDKDF (reference sequence). Trimming stripped 2 bases from V and 7 bases from J, with 14 bases between. CDR3 loop: CATSRIGTPRGYTF. The CDR3 DNA is TGTGCCACCAGCAGAATTGGGACTCCCCGTGGCTACACCTTC.

The V and J genes are TRBV7-9 and TRBJ2-6; D gene ambiguous. The germline V and J ends were trimmed by 5 bases and 0 bases, with 14 bases remaining between them. CDR3 length: 17 amino acids. Germline V gene sequence: CDR1 SEHNR, CDR2 FQNEAQ (reference sequence). The CDR3: CASSHPQSYSGANVLTF. As DNA, the CDR3 is TGTGCCAGCAGCCATCCACAGTCCTACTCTGGGGCCAACGTCCTGACTTTC.

The gene calls are TRBV11-2 and TRBJ2-1; 7 nucleotides align to TRBD2. The V gene's germline CDR1 is SGHAT and CDR2 FQNNGV. The CDR3 length is 17 residues. V lost 1 base and J lost 4; bases outside the gene matches: 10. CDR3 region: CASSLGLLADMYNEQFF. In nucleotides, the CDR3 is TGTGCCAGCAGCTTAGGCTTGCTAGCGGACATGTACAATGAGCAGTTCTTC.

J is TRBJ1-4 and V is TRBV15, with D hard to call. The V and J ends lost 0 bases and 0 bases respectively, with 5 bases between them. The CDR3 covers 15 residues. CDR1 and CDR2 (germline): LNHNV, YYDKDF (reference sequence). CDR3 protein: CATSREQTTNEKLFF. CDR3 coding DNA: TGTGCCACCAGCAGAGAACAGACAACTAATGAAAAACTGTTTTTT.

Turning to this clone: Other DNA sequences in the same sample also yield this CDR3. This chain joins TRBV5-1 and TRBJ1-6, with 8 bases fitting TRBD1. V shed 2 bases, J shed 8 bases, and the junction held 6 bases outside the gene matches. Germline-derived CDR1 and CDR2 are SGHRS and YFSETQ. The CDR3 spans 15 residues. The CDR3: CASSLTGTGDSPLHF. The CDR3 DNA sequence: TGCGCCAGCAGCTTAACCGGGACAGGAGATTCACCCCTCCACTTT.

This rearrangement joins TRBV12-5 to TRBJ2-1, with 7 bases aligning to TRBD1. Germline V gene data show CDR1 as LGHNT and CDR2 as FRNRAP. V shed 6 bases, J shed 9 bases, and the junction held 14 bases outside the gene matches. There are 15 residues in the CDR3. The CDR3 region is CASGLRTGPSAEQFF. CDR3 sequence (DNA): TGTGCTAGTGGCCTCCGGACAGGACCGAGCGCTGAGCAGTTCTTC.

In this sample, this clone turned up once. The chain has TRBV12-3 or TRBV12-4 and TRBJ1-1; D remains unclear. The CDR3 covers 13 residues. V lost 7 bases and J lost 1, with 10 bases in between. DNA for the CDR3: TGTGCCAGCACCCTTGGACGGAACACTGAAGCTTTCTTT. Its translation: CASTLGRNTEAFF.

This chain uses TRBV19 with TRBJ1-1, with unresolved D. The CDR3 contains 17 residues. V shed 2 bases and J shed 0 bases, with 16 bases lying between them. Germline V gives CDR1 LNHDA, CDR2 SQIVND (reference sequence). The CDR3 reads CASSITVFGLMNTEAFF. The CDR3 DNA sequence: TGTGCCAGTAGTATAACGGTCTTCGGACTAATGAACACTGAAGCTTTCTTT.

The rearrangement joins TRBV19 to TRBJ2-1; D is ambiguous. This CDR3 has 16 amino acids. Germline V gives CDR1 LNHDA, CDR2 SQIVND (reference sequence). V was clipped by 6 bases and J by 1 base, with 16 bases between them. The CDR3 loop reads CASRPKAGISYNEQFF. The DNA for the CDR3 is TGTGCCAGTAGACCGAAGGCCGGAATATCCTACAATGAGCAGTTCTTC.

The chain employs TRBV6-5 and TRBJ1-5, with D tentatively TRBD1 (6 bases). V dropped 5 bases and J dropped 7 bases, with 15 bases sitting between them. Germline loops: CDR1 MNHEY, CDR2 SVGAGI. The CDR3 extends over 14 amino acids. CDR3: CASSPRGGGQPQHF. The CDR3 coding sequence is TGTGCCAGCAGTCCGAGGGGGGGCGGACAGCCCCAGCATTTT.

This chain links TRBV28 with TRBJ2-5; maybe TRBD2 (6 bases). Germline CDR1 reads MDHEN; CDR2 reads SYDVKM. Trimming left V 1 base short and J 2 bases short, with 8 bases between. The CDR3 contains 14 residues. In DNA form, the CDR3 reads TGTGCCAGCAGTTTATCCGGGGGTCAAGAGACCCAGTACTTC. Amino acids: CASSLSGGQETQYF.

This rearrangement joins TRBV18 to TRBJ2-7; D possibly corresponds to TRBD1 (6 bases). V was clipped by 2 bases and J by 0 bases, with 14 bases between them. The CDR3 is made up of 16 amino acids. CDR1 KGHSH and CDR2 LQKENI come from the germline V gene. The CDR3 bases are TGTGCCAGCTCACCAGCCGCAGGGGCGAGCTCCTACGAGCAGTACTTC. Translation: CASSPAAGASSYEQYF.

V and J are TRBV9 and TRBJ1-1, with D possibly being TRBD1 (5 bases). The CDR3 runs to 16 residues. The germline CDR1 and CDR2 sequences are SGDLS and YYNGEE. Trimming left V 0 bases short and J 0 bases short, with 12 bases between. This chain's CDR3 is CASSVDGTVMNTEAFF. In DNA form, the CDR3 reads TGTGCCAGCAGCGTAGACGGGACGGTCATGAACACTGAAGCTTTCTTT.

The rearrangement links TRBV3-1 (or the pseudogene TRBV3-2) to TRBJ1-6; maybe TRBD1 (5 bases). The V gene's germline CDR1 is LGHDT and CDR2 YNNKEL (reference sequence). V shed 4 bases and J shed 8 bases, with 12 bases lying between them. The CDR3 consists of 14 residues. Here the CDR3 DNA reads TGTGCCAGCAGCCGAGGGACCTTGGATTCACCCCTCCACTTT. Its translation is CASSRGTLDSPLHF.

The V gene is TRBV18, the J gene TRBJ2-1, with a tentative D call TRBD2 (5 bases). Germline CDR1 KGHSH, CDR2 LQKENI. The V gene lost 3 bases and the J gene lost 1 base, with 13 bases spanning the gap. CDR3 length: 16 amino acids. CDR3 in DNA: TGTGCCAGCTCACCCTCTCTACTAGTTTCCTACAATGAGCAGTTCTTC. It encodes CASSPSLLVSYNEQFF.